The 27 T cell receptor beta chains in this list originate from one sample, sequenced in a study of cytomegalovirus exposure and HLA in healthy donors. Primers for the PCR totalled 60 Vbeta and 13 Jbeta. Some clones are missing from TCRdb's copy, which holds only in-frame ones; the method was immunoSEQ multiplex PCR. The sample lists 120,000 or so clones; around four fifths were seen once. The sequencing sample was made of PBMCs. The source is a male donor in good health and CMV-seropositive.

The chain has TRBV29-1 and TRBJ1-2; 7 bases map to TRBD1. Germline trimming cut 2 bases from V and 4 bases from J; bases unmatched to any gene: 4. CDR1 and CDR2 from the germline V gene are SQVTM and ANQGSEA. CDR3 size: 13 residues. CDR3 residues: CSVELQGLYGYTF. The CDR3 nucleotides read TGCAGCGTTGAATTACAGGGGCTCTATGGCTACACCTTC.

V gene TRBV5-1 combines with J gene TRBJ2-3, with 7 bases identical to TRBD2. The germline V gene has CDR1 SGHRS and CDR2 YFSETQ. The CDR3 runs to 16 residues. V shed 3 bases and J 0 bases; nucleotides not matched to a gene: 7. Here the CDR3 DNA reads TGCGCCAGCAGCTCCGAGCGGGAACCCAGCACAGATACGCAGTATTTT. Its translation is CASSSEREPSTDTQYF.

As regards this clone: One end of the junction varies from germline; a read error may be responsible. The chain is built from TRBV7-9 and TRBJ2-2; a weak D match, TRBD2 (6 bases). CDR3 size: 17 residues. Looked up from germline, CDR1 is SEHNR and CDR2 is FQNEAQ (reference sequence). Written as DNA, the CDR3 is TGTTCCAGCAGCTTCTGGCGGGATCTGTTTGACACCGGGGAGCTGTTTTTT. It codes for CSSSFWRDLFDTGELFF.

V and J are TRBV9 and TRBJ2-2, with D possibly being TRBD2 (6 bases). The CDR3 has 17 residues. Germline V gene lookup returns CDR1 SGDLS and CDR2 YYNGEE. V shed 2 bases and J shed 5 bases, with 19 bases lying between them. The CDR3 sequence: CASSVDTGPGGTGELFF. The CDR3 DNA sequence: TGTGCCAGCAGCGTGGATACCGGGCCTGGGGGGACCGGGGAGCTGTTTTTT.

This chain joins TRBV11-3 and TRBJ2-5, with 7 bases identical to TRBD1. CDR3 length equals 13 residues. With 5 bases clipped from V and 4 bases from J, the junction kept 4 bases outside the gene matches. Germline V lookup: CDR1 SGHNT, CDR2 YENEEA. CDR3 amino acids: CASSVGQRETQYF. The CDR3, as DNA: TGTGCCAGCAGCGTGGGACAGAGAGAGACCCAGTACTTC.

Here the CDR3 DNA reads TGTGCCAGCTCTCGCGTTAGCTCCTACAATGAGCAGTTCTTC. It yields the protein CASSRVSSYNEQFF. The chain carries TRBV2 and TRBJ2-1; no firm D call. Deletions cut 8 bases from V and 0 bases from J, with 11 bases between. Germline V gene lookup returns CDR1 SNHLY and CDR2 FYNNEI. CDR3 length: 14 amino acids.

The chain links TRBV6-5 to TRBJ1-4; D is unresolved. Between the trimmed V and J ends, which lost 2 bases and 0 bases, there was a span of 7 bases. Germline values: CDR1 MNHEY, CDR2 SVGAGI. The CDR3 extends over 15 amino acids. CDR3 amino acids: CASSYREATNEKLFF. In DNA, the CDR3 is TGTGCCAGCAGTTACCGAGAAGCAACTAATGAAAAACTGTTTTTT.

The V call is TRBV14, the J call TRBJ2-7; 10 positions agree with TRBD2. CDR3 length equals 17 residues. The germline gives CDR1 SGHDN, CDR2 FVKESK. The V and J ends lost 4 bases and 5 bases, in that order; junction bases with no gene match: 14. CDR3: CASSPFGLAGVNNEQYF. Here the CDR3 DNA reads TGTGCCAGCAGCCCTTTCGGCCTAGCGGGAGTTAACAACGAGCAGTACTTC.

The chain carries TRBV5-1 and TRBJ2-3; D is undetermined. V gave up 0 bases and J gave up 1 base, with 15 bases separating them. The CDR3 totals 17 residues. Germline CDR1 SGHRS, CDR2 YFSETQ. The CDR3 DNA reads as TGCGCCAGCAGCTTGGGATTCCGCAACATTGGCACAGATACGCAGTATTTT. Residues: CASSLGFRNIGTDTQYF. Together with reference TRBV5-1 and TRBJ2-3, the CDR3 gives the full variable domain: KAGVTQTPRYLIKTRGQQVTLSCSPISGHRSVSWYQQTPGQGLQFLFEYFSETQRNKGNFPGRFSGRQFSNSRSEMNVSTLELGDSALYLCASSLGFRNIGTDTQYFGPGTRLTVL.

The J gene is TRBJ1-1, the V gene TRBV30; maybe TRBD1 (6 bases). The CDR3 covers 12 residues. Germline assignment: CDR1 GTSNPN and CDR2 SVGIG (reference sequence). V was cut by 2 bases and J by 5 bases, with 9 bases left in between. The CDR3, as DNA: TGTGCCTGGAGTACAGGGCGAACTGAAGCTTTCTTT. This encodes CAWSTGRTEAFF.

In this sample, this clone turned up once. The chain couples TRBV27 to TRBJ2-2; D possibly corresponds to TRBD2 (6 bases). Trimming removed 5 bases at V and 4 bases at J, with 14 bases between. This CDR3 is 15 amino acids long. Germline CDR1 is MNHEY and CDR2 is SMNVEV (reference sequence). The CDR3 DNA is TGTGCCAGCAGTAGACTAGGGGTTAGCACCGGGGAGCTGTTTTTT. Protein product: CASSRLGVSTGELFF.

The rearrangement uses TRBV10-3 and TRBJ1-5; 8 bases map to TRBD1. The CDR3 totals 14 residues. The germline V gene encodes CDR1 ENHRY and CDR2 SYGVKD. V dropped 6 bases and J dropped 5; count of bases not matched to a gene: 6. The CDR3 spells CAISLDRADQPQHF. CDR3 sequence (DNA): TGTGCCATCAGCCTGGACAGGGCGGATCAGCCCCAGCATTTT.

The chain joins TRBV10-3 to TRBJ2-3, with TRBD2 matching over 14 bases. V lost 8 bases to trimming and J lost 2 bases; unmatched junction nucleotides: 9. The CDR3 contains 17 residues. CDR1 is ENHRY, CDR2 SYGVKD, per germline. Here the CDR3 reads CAIGRGTSGGLTDTQYF. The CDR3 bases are TGTGCCATCGGACGGGGGACTAGCGGGGGACTCACAGATACGCAGTATTTT.

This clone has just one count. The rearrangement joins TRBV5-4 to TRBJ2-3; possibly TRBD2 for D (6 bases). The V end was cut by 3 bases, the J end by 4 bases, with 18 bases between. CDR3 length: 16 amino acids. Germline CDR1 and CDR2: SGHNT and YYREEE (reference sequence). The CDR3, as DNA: TGTGCCAGCAGCTATAGACTACAATCGGGGGCAGATACGCAGTATTTT. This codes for CASSYRLQSGADTQYF.

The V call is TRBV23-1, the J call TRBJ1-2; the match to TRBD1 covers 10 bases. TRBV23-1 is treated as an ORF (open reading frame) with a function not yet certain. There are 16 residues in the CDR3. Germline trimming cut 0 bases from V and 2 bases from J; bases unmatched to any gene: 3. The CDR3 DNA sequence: TGCGCCAGCAGTCAATCGATGACAGGGGGCAACTATGGCTACACCTTC. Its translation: CASSQSMTGGNYGYTF.

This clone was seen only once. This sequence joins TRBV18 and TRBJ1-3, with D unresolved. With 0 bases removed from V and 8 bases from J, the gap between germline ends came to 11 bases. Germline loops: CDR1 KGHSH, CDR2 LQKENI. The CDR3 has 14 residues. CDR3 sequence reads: CASSPPNIGHTIYF. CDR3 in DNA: TGTGCCAGCTCACCACCCAACATTGGGCACACCATATATTTT. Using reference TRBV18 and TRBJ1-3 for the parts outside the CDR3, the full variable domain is NAGVMQNPRHLVRRRGQEARLRCSPMKGHSHVYWYRQLPEEGLKFMVYLQKENIIDESGMPKERFSAEFPKEGPSILRIQQVVRGDSAAYFCASSPPNIGHTIYFGEGSWLTVV.

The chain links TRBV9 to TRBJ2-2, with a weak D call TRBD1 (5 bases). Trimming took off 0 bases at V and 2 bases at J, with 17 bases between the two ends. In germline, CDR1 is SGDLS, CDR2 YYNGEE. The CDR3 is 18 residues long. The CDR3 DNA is TGTGCCAGCAGCGTAGACATCCCGACAGACGAAAACACCGGGGAGCTGTTTTTT. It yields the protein CASSVDIPTDENTGELFF.

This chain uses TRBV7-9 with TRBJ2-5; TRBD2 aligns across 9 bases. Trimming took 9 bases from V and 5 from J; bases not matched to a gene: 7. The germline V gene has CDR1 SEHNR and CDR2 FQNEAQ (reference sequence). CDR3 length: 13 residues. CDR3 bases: TGTGCCAGTTTAGCGGGAGTACAGGAGACCCAGTACTTC. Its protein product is CASLAGVQETQYF.

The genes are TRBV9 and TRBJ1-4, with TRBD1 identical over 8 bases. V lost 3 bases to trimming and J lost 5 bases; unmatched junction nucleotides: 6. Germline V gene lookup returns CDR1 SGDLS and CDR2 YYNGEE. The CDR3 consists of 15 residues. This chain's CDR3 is CASSETGDGNEKLFF. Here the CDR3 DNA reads TGTGCCAGCAGCGAGACAGGGGATGGGAATGAAAAACTGTTTTTT.

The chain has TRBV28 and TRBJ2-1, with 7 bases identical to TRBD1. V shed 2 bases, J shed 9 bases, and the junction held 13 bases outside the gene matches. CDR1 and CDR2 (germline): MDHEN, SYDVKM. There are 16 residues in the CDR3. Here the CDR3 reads CASSLTDRVPSVEQFF. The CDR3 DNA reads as TGTGCCAGCAGTTTAACCGACAGGGTACCCTCGGTTGAGCAGTTCTTC.

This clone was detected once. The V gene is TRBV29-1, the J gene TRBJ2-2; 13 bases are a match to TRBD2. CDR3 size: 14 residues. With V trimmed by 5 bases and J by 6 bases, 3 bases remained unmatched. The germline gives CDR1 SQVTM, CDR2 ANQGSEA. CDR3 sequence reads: CSVKLAGGAGELFF. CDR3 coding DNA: TGCAGCGTTAAACTAGCGGGAGGGGCCGGGGAGCTGTTTTTT.

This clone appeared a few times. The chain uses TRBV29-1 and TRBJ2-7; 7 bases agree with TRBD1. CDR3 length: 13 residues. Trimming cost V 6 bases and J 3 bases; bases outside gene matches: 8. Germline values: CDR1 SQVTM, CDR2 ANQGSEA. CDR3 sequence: CSVKGARNYEQYF. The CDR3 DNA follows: TGCAGCGTAAAGGGGGCGCGGAACTACGAGCAGTACTTC.

The CDR3 loop is CASSLGYEPLARYGYTF. DNA of the CDR3: TGTGCCAGCAGCTTAGGTTATGAGCCCCTTGCTAGATATGGCTACACCTTC. V and J are TRBV5-6 and TRBJ1-2; the D is unclear. The V gene's germline CDR1 is SGHDT and CDR2 YYEEEE. Trimming pared 2 bases from V and 5 bases from J, leaving 22 bases between. This CDR3 region has 17 residues.

The CDR3 region has the DNA TGTGCCAGCAGCTTCACAGGGGGCGGTAATTCACCCCTCCACTTT. Its translation is CASSFTGGGNSPLHF. This sequence joins TRBV6-5 and TRBJ1-6; 9 positions match TRBD1. CDR1 is MNHEY, CDR2 SVGAGI, per germline. The CDR3 has 15 amino acids. V was clipped by 6 bases and J by 6 bases; unmatched bases: 6.

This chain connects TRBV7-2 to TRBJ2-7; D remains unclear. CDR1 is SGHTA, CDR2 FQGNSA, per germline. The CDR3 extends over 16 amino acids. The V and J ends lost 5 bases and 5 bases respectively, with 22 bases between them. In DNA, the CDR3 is TGTGCCAGCAGCCGTCGTTCCCTAGATAATTTCGACGAGCAGTACTTC. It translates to CASSRRSLDNFDEQYF. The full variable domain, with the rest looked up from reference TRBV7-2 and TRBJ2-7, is GAGVSQSPSNKVTEKGKDVELRCDPISGHTALYWYRQSLGQGLEFLIYFQGNSAPDKSGLPSDRFSAERTGGSVSTLTIQRTQQEDSAVYLCASSRRSLDNFDEQYFGPGTRLTVT.

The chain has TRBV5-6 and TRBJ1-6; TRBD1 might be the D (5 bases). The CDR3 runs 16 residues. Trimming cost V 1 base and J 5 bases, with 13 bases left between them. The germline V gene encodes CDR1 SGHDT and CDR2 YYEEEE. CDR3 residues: CASSLRPGRHNSPLHF. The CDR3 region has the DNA TGTGCCAGCAGCTTGAGGCCAGGGCGCCATAATTCACCCCTCCACTTT.

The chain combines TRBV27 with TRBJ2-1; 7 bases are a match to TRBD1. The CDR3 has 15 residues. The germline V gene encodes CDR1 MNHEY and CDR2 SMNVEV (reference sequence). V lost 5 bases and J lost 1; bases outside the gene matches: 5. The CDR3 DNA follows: TGTGCCAGCAGTATCGACAGGGCTTCCTACAATGAGCAGTTCTTC. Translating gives CASSIDRASYNEQFF.